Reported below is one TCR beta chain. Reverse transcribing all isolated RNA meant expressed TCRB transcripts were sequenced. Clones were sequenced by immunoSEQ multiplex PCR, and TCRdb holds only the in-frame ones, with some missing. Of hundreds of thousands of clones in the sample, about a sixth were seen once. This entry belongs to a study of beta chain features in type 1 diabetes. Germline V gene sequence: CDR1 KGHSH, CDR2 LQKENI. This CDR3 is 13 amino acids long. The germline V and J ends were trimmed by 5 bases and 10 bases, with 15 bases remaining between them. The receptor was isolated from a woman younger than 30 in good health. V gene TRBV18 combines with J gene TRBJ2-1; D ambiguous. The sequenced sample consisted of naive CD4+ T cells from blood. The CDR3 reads CASSRIPLGEQFF. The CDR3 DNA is TGTGCCAGCTCAAGGATCCCCCTGGGCGAGCAGTTCTTC.